These T cell receptor beta chains were read from a single sample in a study of cytomegalovirus exposure and HLA in healthy donors. Sequenced by immunoSEQ multiplex PCR; TCRdb stores in-frame clones only, minus some. This sample has over 200,000 clones, with 70% to 90% found just once. Sequencing input: PBMCs. These TCRs come from a human donor in good health. CDR3s include the opening cysteine and the closing phenylalanine or tryptophan. The order of the fields is D gene, V gene, J gene, clone size, CDR3 DNA, CDR3 protein. The D gene is left open where the match is weak. Rows may omit the clone size; those that give it use once, few, many or a size class.

>TRBD1|TRBV4-1|TRBJ2-3|few
TGCGCCAGCAGCCAAGGACAGGGGACCACAGATACGCAGTATTTT
CASSQGQGTTDTQYF
>TRBD1|TRBV5-6|TRBJ2-7|NA
TGTGCCAGCAGCTTTGGGACAGGGTCCTACGAGCAGTACTTC
CASSFGTGSYEQYF
>NA|TRBV5-8|TRBJ2-7|NA
TGTGCCAGCAGCCTTCAGTACGAGCAGTACTTC
CASSLQYEQYF
>NA|TRBV11-2|TRBJ2-7|NA
TGTGCCAGCAGCTCACTTCCGAACCCCTACGAGCAGTACTTC
CASSSLPNPYEQYF
>NA|TRBV6-6|TRBJ2-5|NA
TGTGCCAGCAGTTACCAGATCCAAGAGACCCAGTACTTC
CASSYQIQETQYF
>NA|TRBV11-2|TRBJ2-1|NA
TGTGCCAGCAGCTTAGGGGGCGGGATTGAGCAGTTCTTC
CASSLGGGIEQFF
>TRBD1|TRBV9|TRBJ1-5|NA
TGTGCCAGCAGCCCCGGGACAGGGGGCTATCAGCCCCAGCATTTT
CASSPGTGGYQPQHF
>NA|TRBV19|TRBJ2-7|NA
TGTGCCAGTAGTATCGCATGGGGGCCCAGCGAGCAGTACTTC
CASSIAWGPSEQYF
>NA|TRBV6-6|TRBJ1-5|NA
TGTGCCAGCATGCAGGGAACTCAGCCCCAGCATTTT
CASMQGTQPQHF
>NA|TRBV18|TRBJ2-7|NA
TGTGCCAGCTCAGAACGGTACGAGCAGTACTTC
CASSERYEQYF
>TRBD2|TRBV7-2|TRBJ2-1|NA
TGTGCCAGCAGCTTAGAGGGCGGGAGCTCCTACAATGAGCAGTTCTTC
CASSLEGGSSYNEQFF
>NA|TRBV5-4|TRBJ1-1|NA
TGTGCCAGCAGCACAGGGTCGGGCACTGAAGCTTTCTTT
CASSTGSGTEAFF
>NA|TRBV30|TRBJ2-1|NA
TGTGCCTGGAGTGTAACTCGATACAATGAGCAGTTCTTC
CAWSVTRYNEQFF
>TRBD2|TRBV4-1|TRBJ2-7|NA
TGCGCCAGCAGCCGGGGGAGGGCTAGCGGGAACCACGAGCAGTACTTC
CASSRGRASGNHEQYF
>TRBD1|TRBV7-3|TRBJ2-6|NA
TGTGCCAGCAGCCAAACAGGGGCTGGGGCCAACGTCCTGACTTTC
CASSQTGAGANVLTF
>NA|TRBV7-9|TRBJ1-1|NA
TGTTCCAGCACCTTCCAGGAGGAGACTGAAGCTTTCTTT
CSSTFQEETEAFF
>NA|TRBV6-5|TRBJ2-3|NA
TGTGCCAGCAGTCCCGAGGAGGGGGCTGGAGATACGCAGTATTTT
CASSPEEGAGDTQYF
>TRBD2|TRBV7-6|TRBJ2-3|NA
TGTGCCAGCAGCTTAAGAAATGCGGGAGTGGCAGATACGCAGTATTTT
CASSLRNAGVADTQYF
>NA|TRBV6-1|TRBJ1-4|NA
TGTGCCAGCAGTGAAAGGGGGTTTGGTGAAAAACTGTTTTTT
CASSERGFGEKLFF
>NA|TRBV4-2|TRBJ2-1|NA
TGTGCCAGCAGCCAACTTATTTCTTCCGATGAGCAGTTCTTC
CASSQLISSDEQFF
>TRBD2|TRBV19|TRBJ2-1|NA
TGTGCCAGTAGCAAAAAGACTAGCGGGAGTAATGAGCAGTTCTTC
CASSKKTSGSNEQFF
>TRBD1|TRBV5-1|TRBJ2-5|NA
TGCGCCAGCAGCTTGAGGGCAGGGGGCCAAGAGACCCAGTACTTC
CASSLRAGGQETQYF
>NA|TRBV18|TRBJ2-7|NA
TGTGCCAGCTCACCAGAATTCAGTACAGTCGCCTTCCTCTACTTC
CASSPEFSTVAFLYF
>NA|TRBV6-1|TRBJ2-5|NA
TGTGCCAGCAGTGAAGCTAGCGTAAAAGAGACCCAGTACTTC
CASSEASVKETQYF
>NA|TRBV5-5|TRBJ2-7|NA
TGTGCCAGCACAGGGTCCTACGAGCAGTACTTC
CASTGSYEQYF
>TRBD2|TRBV14|TRBJ2-1|NA
TGTGCCAGCAGCCCTCGACTAGCGGGAGCCACCTACAATGAGCAGTTCTTC
CASSPRLAGATYNEQFF
>NA|TRBV7-9|TRBJ1-2|once
TGTGCCAGCAGCTTAGGTGCAGGGTCGGCACTTCAGGGCTACACCTTC
CASSLGAGSALQGYTF
>NA|TRBV27|TRBJ2-2|NA
TGTGCCAGCAGTTTATCGATAAGGGAACGGGGCACCGGGGAGCTGTTTTTT
CASSLSIRERGTGELFF
>NA|TRBV7-2|TRBJ2-7|NA
TGTGCCAGCAGCTTAACTGCCGAGCAGTACTTC
CASSLTAEQYF
>TRBD1|TRBV5-1|TRBJ2-1|NA
TGCGCCAGCAGTGGTGGACAGGGGGTGTATGAGCAGTTCTTC
CASSGGQGVYEQFF